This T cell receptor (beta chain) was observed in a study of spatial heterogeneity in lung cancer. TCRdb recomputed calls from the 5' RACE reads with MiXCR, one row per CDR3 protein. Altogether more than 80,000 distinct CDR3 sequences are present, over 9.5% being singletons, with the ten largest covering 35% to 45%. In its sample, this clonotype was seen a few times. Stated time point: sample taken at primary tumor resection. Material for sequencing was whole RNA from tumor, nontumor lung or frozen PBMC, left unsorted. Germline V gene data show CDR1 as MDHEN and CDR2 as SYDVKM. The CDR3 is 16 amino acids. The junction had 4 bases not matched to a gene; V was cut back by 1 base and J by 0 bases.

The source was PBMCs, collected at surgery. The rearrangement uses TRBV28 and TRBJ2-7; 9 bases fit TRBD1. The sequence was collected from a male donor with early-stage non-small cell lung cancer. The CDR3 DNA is TGTGCCAGCAGTTTATCGGGACAGGGCCACTCCTACGAGCAGTACTTC. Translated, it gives CASSLSGQGHSYEQYF.